This T cell receptor beta chain was profiled in a study of blood T cell repertoires in COVID-19. Patients at the Seattle site were enrolled during active infection and followed longitudinally. In the study's own analysis: Amplification of reference gene primers provided the estimated nucleated cell counts. The repertoire was sequenced with immunoSEQ multiplex PCR; TCRdb's copy has only in-frame clones and lacks some. That table is the source of V, J and clone size, and D and trimming were worked out from the DNA. Among 87,000 or so clones, about nine tenths were seen once, and the ten largest hold more than 6%. The CDR3 has 14 amino acids. V lost 0 bases, J lost 0 bases, and 6 bases lay in between. Germline values: CDR1 LGHDT, CDR2 YNNKEL (reference sequence).

The sequencing sample was made of peripheral blood. This chain joins TRBV3-1 (or the pseudogene TRBV3-2) and TRBJ2-7; D call uncertain. The receptor's source is a man younger than 35 with COVID-19, enrolled during active disease. CDR3 nucleotide sequence: TGTGCCAGCAGCCAAGATGGGCCCTCCTACGAGCAGTACTTC. The encoded protein is CASSQDGPSYEQYF.